Listed below are T cell receptor beta chains from one sample, sequenced in a study of Ad26.COV2.S vaccination and SARS-CoV-2 variants. Clones were read by immunoSEQ multiplex PCR, and TCRdb kept only the in-frame ones, dropping some. The sample comprises 300,000 to 400,000 clones, approximately 86% of which are singletons, and around 10% rests with the top ten. This material consisted of peripheral blood, taken in a trial of Ad26.COV2.S vaccine versus placebo. The source of these receptors is a person aged 18 to 59 who received the Ad26.COV2.S COVID-19 vaccine or a placebo. The CDR3 runs from the conserved cysteine through the conserved F or W. The D gene is left open where the match is weak. A row's size may be missing; if present it is once, few, many or a size class.

TRBV7-2	.	TRBJ2-3	TRBD2	CASSLHLSGGTDTQYF	TGTGCCAGCAGCCTACACCTTAGCGGGGGCACAGATACGCAGTATTTT
TRBV7-2	once	TRBJ1-5	.	CASSLVSGGSNQPQHF	TGTGCCAGCAGCTTAGTTTCGGGGGGTAGCAATCAGCCCCAGCATTTT
TRBV6-2/TRBV6-3	.	TRBJ1-5	.	CASSYSGVASNQPQHF	TGTGCCAGCAGTTATAGCGGGGTGGCGAGCAATCAGCCCCAGCATTTT
TRBV4-2	.	TRBJ1-6	.	CASSQDRRGSPLHF	TGTGCCAGCAGCCAAGATAGGCGGGGTTCACCCCTCCACTTT
TRBV5-4	.	TRBJ2-2	TRBD1	CASSWGRGQLIGELFF	TGTGCCAGCAGCTGGGGCAGGGGGCAATTGATCGGGGAGCTGTTTTTT
TRBV30	.	TRBJ2-2	.	CAGTFGGASTGELFF	TGTGCCGGGACCTTCGGCGGGGCTAGTACCGGGGAGCTGTTTTTT
TRBV6-1	few	TRBJ1-1	.	CASSDNTEAFF	TGTGCCAGCAGTGACAACACTGAAGCTTTCTTT
TRBV13	.	TRBJ2-1	TRBD2	CASSLGLLGTSPRYEQFF	TGTGCCAGCAGCTTAGGCCTCCTGGGGACTAGCCCACGGTATGAGCAGTTCTTC
TRBV5-1	.	TRBJ2-3	.	CASSLSGGTDTQYF	TGCGCCAGCAGCTTGTCGGGTGGCACAGATACGCAGTATTTT
TRBV19	.	TRBJ2-7	.	CASSDNYEQYF	TGTGCCAGTAGTGACAACTACGAGCAGTACTTC
TRBV11-3	.	TRBJ2-1	TRBD2	CASSLGLAVSGNEQFF	TGTGCCAGCAGCTTAGGACTAGCGGTGAGCGGGAATGAGCAGTTCTTC
TRBV7-9	.	TRBJ2-2	.	CASSGKGQNTGELFF	TGTGCCAGCAGCGGTAAGGGACAGAACACCGGGGAGCTGTTTTTT
TRBV7-8	.	TRBJ2-1	.	CASSSTRQNYNEQFF	TGTGCCAGCAGCTCTACTAGACAGAACTACAATGAGCAGTTCTTC
TRBV5-4	.	TRBJ1-2	TRBD1	CASSPGTAFLPDGYTF	TGTGCCAGCAGCCCAGGGACAGCCTTCCTTCCAGATGGCTACACCTTC
TRBV28	.	TRBJ1-5	TRBD1	CASSPGQAGNQPQHF	TGTGCCAGCAGTCCCGGACAGGCCGGCAATCAGCCCCAGCATTTT
TRBV9	once	TRBJ2-5	TRBD2	CASSVGASGTNQETQYF	TGTGCCAGCAGCGTAGGGGCTAGCGGGACGAACCAAGAGACCCAGTACTTC
TRBV11-3	few	TRBJ2-7	.	CASSLQGTSEQYF	TGTGCCAGCAGCTTACAGGGTACAAGCGAGCAGTACTTC